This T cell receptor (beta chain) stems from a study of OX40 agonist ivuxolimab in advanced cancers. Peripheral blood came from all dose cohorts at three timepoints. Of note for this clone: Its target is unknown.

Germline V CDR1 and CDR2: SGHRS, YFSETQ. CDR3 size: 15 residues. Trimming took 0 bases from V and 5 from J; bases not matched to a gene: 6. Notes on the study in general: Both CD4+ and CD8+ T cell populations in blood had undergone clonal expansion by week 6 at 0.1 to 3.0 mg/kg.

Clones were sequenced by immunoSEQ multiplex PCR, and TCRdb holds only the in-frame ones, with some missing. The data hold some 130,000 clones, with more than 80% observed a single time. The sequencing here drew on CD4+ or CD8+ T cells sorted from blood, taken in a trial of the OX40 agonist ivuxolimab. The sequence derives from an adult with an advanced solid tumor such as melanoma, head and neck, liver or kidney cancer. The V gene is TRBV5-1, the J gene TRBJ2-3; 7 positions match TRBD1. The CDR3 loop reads CASSLGGQTLDTQYF. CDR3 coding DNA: TGCGCCAGCAGCTTGGGGGGACAGACATTAGATACGCAGTATTTT.